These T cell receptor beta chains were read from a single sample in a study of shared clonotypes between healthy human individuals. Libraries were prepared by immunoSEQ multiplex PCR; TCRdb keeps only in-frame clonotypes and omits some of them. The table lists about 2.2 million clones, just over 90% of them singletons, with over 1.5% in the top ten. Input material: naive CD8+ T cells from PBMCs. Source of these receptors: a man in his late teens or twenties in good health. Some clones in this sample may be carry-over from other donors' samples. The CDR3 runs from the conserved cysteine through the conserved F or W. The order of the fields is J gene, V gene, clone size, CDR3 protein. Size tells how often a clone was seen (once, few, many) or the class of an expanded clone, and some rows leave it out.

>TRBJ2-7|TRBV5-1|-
CASSSAETVSPYEQYF
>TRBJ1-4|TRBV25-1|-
CASSVLATGITNEKLFF
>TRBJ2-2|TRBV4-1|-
CASSQDPGGAGELFF
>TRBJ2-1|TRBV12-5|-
CASGLTFDREQFF
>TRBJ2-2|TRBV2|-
CASSEPLTGLTGELFF
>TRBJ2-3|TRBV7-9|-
CASSFDRASTDTQYF
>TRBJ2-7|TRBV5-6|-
CASSLTPRDRGVGGQYF
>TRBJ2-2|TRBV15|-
CATYRANGELFF
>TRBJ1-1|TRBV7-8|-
CASSSGRGLNTEAFF
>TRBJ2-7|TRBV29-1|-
CSVEMGLAGYEQYF
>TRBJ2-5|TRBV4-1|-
CASSRRDVVQETQYF
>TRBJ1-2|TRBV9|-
CASKGGRSYGYTF
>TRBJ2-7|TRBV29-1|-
CSARFSYEQYF
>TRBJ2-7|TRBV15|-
CATTTRGDEQYF
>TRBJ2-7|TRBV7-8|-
CASSPRTSGRSYEQYF
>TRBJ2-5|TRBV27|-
CASSIRDPRETQYF
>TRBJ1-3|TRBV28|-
CASSSRTLTSGNTIYF
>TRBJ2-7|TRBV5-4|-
CASSWDRGYEQYF
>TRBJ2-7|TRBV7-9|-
CASREPGTGGYEQYF
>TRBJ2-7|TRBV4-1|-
CASNLYWGGLYEQYF
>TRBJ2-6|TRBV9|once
CASSVRVVGANVLTF
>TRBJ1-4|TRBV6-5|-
CASSRQGTTNEKLFF
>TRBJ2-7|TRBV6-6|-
CASSYLGDEQYF
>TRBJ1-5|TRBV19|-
CASSIMGGLNQPQHF
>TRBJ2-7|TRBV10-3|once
CAISFDRGAYEQYF
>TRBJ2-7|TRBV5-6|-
CASSLGRREQYF
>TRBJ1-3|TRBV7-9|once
CASSLFQSGNTIYF
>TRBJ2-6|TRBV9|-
CASSVFYSTAQGSAGANVLTF
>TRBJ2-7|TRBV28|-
CASSRQGPGLYEQYF
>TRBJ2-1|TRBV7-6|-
CASSNRAMSSYNEQFF
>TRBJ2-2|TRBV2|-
CANRGFTGELFF
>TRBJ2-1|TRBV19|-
CASSGSGRSYNEQFF
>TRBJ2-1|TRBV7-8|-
CASSLSGTNNEQFF
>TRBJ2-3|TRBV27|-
CASRQASDTQYF
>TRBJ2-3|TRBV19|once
CASLGRFTDTQYF
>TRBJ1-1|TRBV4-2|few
CASSQGLYEGTEAFF
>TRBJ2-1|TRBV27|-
CASSLEGTGNSYNEQFF
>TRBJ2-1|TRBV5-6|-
CASSFPSWSHNEQFF
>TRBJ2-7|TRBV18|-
CASSPGQGAIHEQYF
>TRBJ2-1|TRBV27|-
CASSYGGYNEQFF
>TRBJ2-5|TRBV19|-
CASSQPSGGRNQETQYF
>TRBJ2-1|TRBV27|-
CASSFKGGNEQFF
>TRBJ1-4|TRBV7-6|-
CASSLVGGATNEKLFF
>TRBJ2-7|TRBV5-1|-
CASSLAAGVNEQYF
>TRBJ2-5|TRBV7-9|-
CASSSRLKGETQYF
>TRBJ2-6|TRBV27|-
CASRLGQSSGANVLTF
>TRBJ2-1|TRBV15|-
CATSSYSGYNEQFF
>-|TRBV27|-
CASGYYEQYF
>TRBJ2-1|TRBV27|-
CASSFLSVSVGPGEQFF
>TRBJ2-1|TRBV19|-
CASSIELAGPKTYNEQFF
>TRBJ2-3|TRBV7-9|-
CASSPRQGADTQYF
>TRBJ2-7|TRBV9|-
CASSVVPGQAVYEQYF
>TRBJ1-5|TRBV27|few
CASSITGSAQPQHF
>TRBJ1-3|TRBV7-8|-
CASSLGGYGWTDTIYF
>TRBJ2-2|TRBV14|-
CASSQGLDRNTGELFF